This T cell receptor (beta chain) was recorded in a study of shared clonotypes between healthy human individuals. Concerning this clone itself: Additional DNA sequences in this sample encode the identical CDR3.

The CDR3 is made up of 12 amino acids. Germline CDR1 is ENHRY and CDR2 is SYGVKD. Deletions cut 3 bases from V and 3 bases from J, with 3 bases between. The DNA input per sorted-subset replicate PCR was 200 ng, corresponding to tens of thousands of T cell genomes. Here immunoSEQ multiplex PCR was the method, and the copy in TCRdb shows in-frame clones only, minus some. The sample records about 600,000 clones, more than 95% being singletons. V is TRBV10-3 and J is TRBJ1-5; D call uncertain. The source is a woman in her thirties in good health. The source material was naive CD4+ T cells sorted from blood. The subset denotes: CD45RA+ positively selected. The CDR3 DNA reads as TGTGCCATCAGTGAACCCAATCAGCCCCAGCATTTT. Translated, it gives CAISEPNQPQHF.